The 14 T cell receptor beta chains presented below share a single source sample, sequenced in a study of post-analysis software for immune sequencing data. Study-level points and caveats: Controls had lower frequencies than patients of about 5 TRBV segments, which included TRBV5-6, TRBV5-1 and TRBV20-1.

Incorporated into the TCR beta cDNA libraries were unique molecular identifiers, which served to reduce PCR and sequencing biases. MiXCR was run by TCRdb on the PCR reads, yielding one entry per CDR3 protein. There are about half a million distinct CDR3 sequences in the sample; roughly 46% occur only once, and about an eighth lies in the top ten. No cognate antigen is known for these TCRs. The source material was blood. The receptors come from a girl aged 5-17 years with multiple sclerosis.

This clonotype was counted a few times. V gene TRBV6-5 combines with J gene TRBJ1-4; TRBD1 might be the D (5 bases). Germline CDR1 reads MNHEY; CDR2 reads SVGAGI. V was clipped by 0 bases and J by 4 bases, with 18 bases between them. This CDR3 contains 18 residues. The CDR3 coding sequence is TGTGCCAGCAGTTACTCGTCGGTCCGACAGTCTTATAATGAAAAACTGTTTTTT. Its protein product is CASSYSSVRQSYNEKLFF.

This rearrangement joins TRBV7-2 to TRBJ2-3; 9 bases map to TRBD2. V was pared by 5 bases and J by 4 bases, with 7 bases of the junction left unmatched. The CDR3 runs to 15 residues. The germline CDR1 and CDR2 sequences are SGHTA and FQGNSA. DNA of the CDR3: TGTGCCAGCAGCCGCACACTAGCGGGTGCAGATACGCAGTATTTT. This gives the protein CASSRTLAGADTQYF.

This clonotype was recorded only once. The CDR3 DNA reads TGTGCCAGCAGCTTGGGGGACGGGGGGCAGCCCCAGCATTTT. This codes for CASSLGDGGQPQHF. This chain connects TRBV7-9 to TRBJ1-5, with D perhaps TRBD1 (5 bases). Germline CDR1 reads SEHNR; CDR2 reads FQNEAQ (reference sequence). CDR3 length: 14 amino acids. Trimming removed 3 bases from V and 7 bases from J, with 13 bases in between.

The rearrangement joins TRBV4-1 to TRBJ2-3; 8 bases are a match to TRBD2. The CDR3 runs 17 residues. The V gene's germline CDR1 is MGHRA and CDR2 YSYEKL. Trimming removed 3 bases from V and 2 bases from J; junction bases left unmatched: 10. DNA of the CDR3: TGCGCCAGCAGCCACTCCGGGGCGGGAGGAGACACAGATACGCAGTATTTT. It translates to CASSHSGAGGDTDTQYF.

This chain connects TRBV4-1 to TRBJ1-4, with a possible D match to TRBD1 (5 bases). The CDR3 has 19 amino acids. Germline CDR1 and CDR2: MGHRA and YSYEKL. With 4 bases removed from V and 0 bases from J, the gap between germline ends came to 21 bases. CDR3 residues: CASSPPDGARAPTNEKLFF. CDR3 DNA: TGCGCCAGCAGCCCCCCGGATGGGGCGCGGGCCCCAACTAATGAAAAACTGTTTTTT.

CDR3 coding DNA: TGTGCCAGCAGCGCCTATAGCGGGTTCCTACTGGAGCAGTACTTC. Translation: CASSAYSGFLLEQYF. The V gene is TRBV25-1, the J gene TRBJ2-7; 7 nucleotides agree with TRBD2. Per germline, CDR1 MGHDK and CDR2 SYGVNS. This CDR3 region has 15 residues. V trimming: 6 bases; J trimming: 7 bases; junction bases outside the gene matches: 15.

V gene TRBV6-2 or TRBV6-3 combines with J gene TRBJ2-3, with 8 positions matching TRBD1. Germline CDR1 and CDR2: MNHEY and SVGEGT. The V gene end was trimmed by 0 bases and the J gene end by 4 bases; junction bases not matched to a gene: 0. The CDR3 is 14 residues long. CDR3 loop: CASSYSTGADTQYF. CDR3 in DNA: TGTGCCAGCAGTTACTCGACAGGGGCAGATACGCAGTATTTT.

This clonotype was recorded once. V usage is TRBV27 and J usage is TRBJ2-7, with TRBD1 matching 9 bases. The CDR3 covers 15 residues. The V gene's germline CDR1 is MNHEY and CDR2 SMNVEV (reference sequence). J gave up 2 bases and V 4 bases, and 6 bases lay outside the gene matches. The DNA for the CDR3 is TGTGCCAGCAGTTGGTACCGGGACAGGGCCTACGAGCAGTACTTC. This codes for CASSWYRDRAYEQYF.

This chain joins TRBV20-1 and TRBJ2-3; 8 bases are shared with TRBD2. This CDR3 region has 15 residues. V lost 6 bases and J lost 1; bases outside the gene matches: 9. The germline CDR1 and CDR2 sequences are DFQATT and SNEGSKA (reference sequence). The CDR3 protein is CSAPPREGGTDTQYF. CDR3 coding DNA: TGCAGTGCACCCCCTCGGGAGGGCGGCACAGATACGCAGTATTTT.

This clonotype was picked up one time. The genes are TRBV2 and TRBJ2-7, with TRBD2 matching over 9 bases. Germline CDR1 is SNHLY and CDR2 is FYNNEI. V shed 8 bases, J shed 5 bases, and the junction held 4 bases outside the gene matches. The CDR3 sequence is 12 residues long. The CDR3 reads CASGLAWDEQYF. The CDR3 coding sequence is TGTGCCAGCGGACTAGCGTGGGACGAGCAGTACTTC.

V usage is TRBV5-1 and J usage is TRBJ1-2; unclear D gene. Trimming left V 4 bases short and J 6 bases short, with 10 bases between. Germline V gene sequence: CDR1 SGHRS, CDR2 YFSETQ. The CDR3 has 12 residues. The CDR3 DNA follows: TGCGCCAGCAGCCCTCCTGGGGATGGCTACACCTTC. This sequence encodes CASSPPGDGYTF.

This clonotype occurred a few times. The chain links TRBV28 to TRBJ1-5; D may be TRBD1 (6 bases). The CDR3 spans 13 residues. V lost 6 bases and J 4 bases, leaving 10 bases between the germline ends. The germline V gene has CDR1 MDHEN and CDR2 SYDVKM. The CDR3 bases are TGTGCCAGCAGACGGGACATTAATCAGCCCCAGCATTTT. Amino acid sequence: CASRRDINQPQHF.

V gene TRBV7-9 combines with J gene TRBJ2-7, with 11 positions matching TRBD2. Germline V gives CDR1 SEHNR, CDR2 FQNEAQ (reference sequence). This CDR3 is 16 amino acids long. The CDR3, as DNA: TGTGTCAGTAGCTTAGCGACTAGCGGGGCTCCCTACGAGCAGTACTTC. It is translated as CVSSLATSGAPYEQYF. The full variable domain, with the rest looked up from reference TRBV7-9 and TRBJ2-7, is DTGVSQNPRHKITKRGQNVTFRCDPISEHNRLYWYRQTLGQGPEFLTYFQNEAQLEKSRLLSDRFSAERPKGSFSTLEIQRTEQGDSAMYLCVSSLATSGAPYEQYFGPGTRLTVT.

This clonotype was detected only a few times. The rearrangement joins TRBV9 to TRBJ2-1, with D unresolved. Per germline, CDR1 SGDLS and CDR2 YYNGEE. Trimming removed 1 base from V and 5 bases from J, with 4 bases in between. The CDR3 consists of 12 residues. The CDR3 loop reads CASSVWDNEQFF. The CDR3 region has the DNA TGTGCCAGCAGCGTATGGGACAATGAGCAGTTCTTC.